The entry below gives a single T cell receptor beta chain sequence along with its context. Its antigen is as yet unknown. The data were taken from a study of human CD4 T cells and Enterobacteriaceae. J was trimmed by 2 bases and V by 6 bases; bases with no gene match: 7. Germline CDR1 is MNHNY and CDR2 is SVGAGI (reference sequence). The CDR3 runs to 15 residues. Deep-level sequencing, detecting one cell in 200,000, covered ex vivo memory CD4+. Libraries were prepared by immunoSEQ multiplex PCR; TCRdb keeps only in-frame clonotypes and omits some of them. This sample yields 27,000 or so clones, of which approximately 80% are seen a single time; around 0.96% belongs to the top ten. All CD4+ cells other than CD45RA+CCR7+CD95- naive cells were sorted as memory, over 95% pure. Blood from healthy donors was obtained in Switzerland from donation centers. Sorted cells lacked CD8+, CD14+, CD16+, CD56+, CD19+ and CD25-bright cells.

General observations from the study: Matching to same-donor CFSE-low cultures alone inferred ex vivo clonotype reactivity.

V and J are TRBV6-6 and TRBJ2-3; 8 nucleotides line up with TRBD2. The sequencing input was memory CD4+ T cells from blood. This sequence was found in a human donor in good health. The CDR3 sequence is CASSTGTRITDTQYF. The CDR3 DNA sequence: TGTGCCAGCAGCACCGGGACTAGGATCACAGATACGCAGTATTTT.